The 2 T cell receptor beta chains reported below all come from one sample, sequenced in a study of CD8 T cells in ankylosing spondylitis. TCRdb recomputed calls from the 5' RACE reads with MiXCR, one row per CDR3 protein. The table has about 300,000 distinct CDR3 sequences, roughly 11% seen once. The sample was blood, either unsorted or a sorted T cell fraction (not recorded which). The receptor source for this set is a female donor with ankylosing spondylitis or in good health (not recorded which).

This clonotype was counted at least ten times. The chain links TRBV29-1 to TRBJ2-3; TRBD2 agrees at 10 bases. After removal of 3 bases from V and 6 bases from J, the junction contained 9 bases not matched to a gene. Germline loops: CDR1 SQVTM, CDR2 ANQGSEA. The CDR3 contains 15 residues. The chain's CDR3 is CSVDAAGGPVDTQYF. In nucleotides, the CDR3 is TGCAGCGTTGACGCAGCGGGAGGGCCAGTGGATACGCAGTATTTT.

Regarding this clonotype: Here the CDR3 omits its conserved ending phenylalanine or tryptophan, so a read error is the likely source. V is TRBV7-2 and J is TRBJ2-5; D perhaps matches TRBD1 (6 bases). The CDR3 consists of 13 residues. Germline CDR1 and CDR2: SGHTA and FQGNSA. V lost 5 bases to trimming and J lost 5 bases, with 12 bases between them. DNA of the CDR3: TGTGCCAGCAGCCCCCCCAGGGGTGAGACCCAGTACCTC. The encoded protein is CASSPPRGETQYL.